The sequence of this T cell receptor (beta chain) was determined in a study of cytomegalovirus exposure and HLA in healthy donors (dated by TCRdb to the late 2010s). As for the study more broadly: An earlier analysis of more than 550 of the donors reported about 300 Gb of sequence data and 117 million unique TCR beta sequences obtained from about 179 million T cells. An early release that covered about 600 HLA-typed donors contained about 300 gigabases of sequencing data and tens of millions of unique TCR sequences. Among the 398 genotyped donors, around 81% belonged to the genetic ancestry cluster associated with self-reported Caucasian donors. The study was designed to test whether signatures of past pathogen exposure could be identified by cataloging public T cell receptors. The T cell repertoires of around 730 subjects were profiled by immunosequencing and related to cytomegalovirus serostatus. In addition to the first cohort of approximately 650 subjects, a separate validation cohort of 100 to 150 different subjects was used. High-throughput TCR immunosequencing, statistical association of individual TCRs with disease status, and machine learning were combined to predict cytomegalovirus infection status. A later analysis re-examined previously published TCR beta repertoires from 610 or so donors and added high-resolution HLA genotyping to investigate patterns of TCR occurrence. Rather than using new phenotypic data, the later analysis identified candidate immune exposures from TCR beta sequences and from how often those sequences occurred across donors. To decide whether each TCR beta V gene segment behaved as functional or pseudogenic, an earlier analysis of 587 of the donors relied on high-throughput TCR beta sequencing. Alongside the repertoire data, information on donor age, sex, ethnicity and CMV serostatus was compiled. A later genetic analysis used genome-wide SNP genotypes for about 65% of the 666 donors, treating that subset as a discovery cohort. All discovery cohort repertoires had been generated using a single sequencing platform. HLA typing included class I and class II loci at four-digit resolution. The number of donors typed differed by locus, with roughly 620-630 for A, B, C, DRB1 and DQB1, around 500 for DQA1, over 600 for DPA1, and some 470 for DPB1. A handful of DR-DQ haplotypes were handled as single units for association and clustering because linkage in the cohort was strong. Among about 410 genotyped donors of the cohort, an average of approximately 220,000 unique TCR beta nucleotide sequences was sequenced per donor, of which about 19% were non-productive. Here is what the overall study found, with its caveats: Because counts were too low, roughly 17 rarely observed V segments, including chromosome 9 orphons, were left out of the earlier analysis of approximately 500 of the donors. Linkage disequilibrium might explain the correlated functional status among segregating V segments, but an unknown experimental factor could not be ruled out. Most TCR sequences were seen in very few donors, while some public TCRs were found in many individuals. Cytomegalovirus status was reported to be diagnosed by the classifier with high specificity and sensitivity in both the original and validation cohorts. A further reported finding was that TCR beta sequences accurately predicted the HLA-A and HLA-B alleles for most subjects in the first cohort. A later analysis reported that several top co-occurrence clusters appeared linked to parvovirus B19, influenza, CMV and Epstein-Barr virus. In a later analysis, the rate of TCR association differed among HLA loci, with DRB1 alleles having the most associated TCRs and HLA-C alleles having the fewest. Because HLA typing was unavailable for some donors at each locus, only the typed subset was used in association tests. In the study, some 180 TCR beta chains were listed as associated with cytomegalovirus. An association between a missense DCLRE1C variant and V-gene and J-gene trimming of TCR beta chains was found in a later genetic analysis and replicated in an independent cohort. When HLA alleles, especially DR and DQ, strongly co-occurred, TCR associations were difficult to assign to individual alleles. An earlier analysis of roughly 570 of the donors showed that most TCR beta V segments appeared in productive rearrangements either about 87% or about 30% of the time, which broadly matched IMGT annotations. Some IMGT-functional V segments, including TRBV6-2 and TRBV6-3, could not be distinguished by the 87-base-pair reads and were therefore excluded. The authors suggested that the approach could potentially be generalized to other disease states and immunological phenotypes. The cohort was sequenced for TCR beta chains only, and without alpha or paired-chain data the features that could be detected were limited. Compared with equally common non-associated chains, HLA-associated TCR beta chains in a later analysis were more clonally expanded and had lower generation probabilities. A cluster of highly shared sequence variants was judged likely to be a technical artifact of the sequencing pipeline. A few of the identified cytomegalovirus-associated TCR beta chains were confirmed in vitro to be specific for cytomegalovirus antigens. In a later analysis, 16,951 TCR beta sequences were associated with specific HLA alleles at a false discovery rate of 0.05. For the cohort, immune exposure information was limited to CMV serostatus. In a later analysis, most CMV-associated TCR beta chains were found to appear HLA-restricted, with HLA associations seemingly driven largely by CMV exposure. A later genetic analysis reported fewer N-insertions in productive TCRs among donors in an Asian-associated ancestry cluster than the approximately 670-donor mean. The presence/absence analyses assumed that sequencing depth was roughly uniform across donors, and that assumption may not be true.

Counted from cysteine to phenylalanine, this CDR3 has 15 amino acids. Solely the CDR3 DNA is kept, with 45 bases framed from the first base. A distance of 13 bases separates the germline ends of V and J, which lose 4 bases and 1 base respectively. CDR1 MNHEY and CDR2 SVGAGI were looked up in the germline V gene. Library generation was performed with the immunoSEQ multiplex PCR assay. For the multiplex PCR, a mixture combining 60 forward primers for TCR Vbeta segments and 13 reverse primers for TCR Jbeta segments was used. A multiplex PCR assay on genomic DNA amplified the CDR3 region of rearranged TCR beta genes. On the Illumina HiSeq System, the amplified TCR beta libraries were sequenced as 87-base-pair reads. On the authors' methods: In a later analysis, approximately 74 million unique TCR beta chains were counted across the approximately 620 repertoires, and approximately 11 million of these chains were shared by at least two donors. To remove PCR and sequencing errors, raw reads were error-corrected and collapsed into unique sequences using a nearest-neighbor algorithm that merged closely related sequences. Alignment of CDR3 sequences to IMGT reference sequences was used to assign V, D and J gene segments. Each retained sequence needed at least a six-nucleotide match to both a V gene segment and a J gene segment. Rearrangements were called productive when the CDR3 lacked stop codons and stayed in frame with V and J; all others were non-productive. Following IMGT convention, CDR3 was defined as the stretch from the second conserved V-encoded cysteine to the conserved J-encoded phenylalanine. The earlier analysis of about 620 of the donors excluded sequences that lacked an unambiguous match to a single V gene segment. In an earlier analysis of several hundred of the donors, a V segment was called functional when productive rearrangements were above 56.7%, and segregating when the standard deviation between donors exceeded 5%. A statistical classification framework was developed to diagnose cytomegalovirus status using the catalog of TCR beta chain sequences. A later analysis assigned V and J genes by comparing TCR nucleotide sequences with IMGT/GENE-DB human TR gene sequences. Using the TCRdist pipeline, a later analysis assigned CDR3 sequences along with most-parsimonious VDJ recombination scenarios. In a later analysis, every TCR beta chain was defined by the combination of its CDR3 amino acid sequence and its V-gene family, and reads without a unique V-gene family were dropped. To address suspected cross-contamination and a sequencing artifact, a later analysis removed roughly 580 highly shared, low-generation-probability nucleotide sequences. For each public chain, a later analysis derived a clonal expansion index from normalized ranks of inferred template counts within each repertoire. In a later analysis, generation probabilities were computed using a VDJ recombination model fitted to out-of-frame rearrangements, and the results were checked against IGoR. A later analysis scored TCR-TCR, TCR-HLA and TCR-CMV co-occurrence with hypergeometric tests, applying a repertoire-size bias correction to TCR pairs. A later analysis estimated false discovery rates by permuting HLA or CMV assignments 20 times. In a later analysis, co-occurring TCRs were grouped using DBSCAN, with TCRdist sequence similarity added in when clustering inside HLA-allele-positive subsets. Repertoires with fewer than 30,000 or more than 120,000 public chains, plus five repertoires with anomalous nucleotide sharing, were excluded from co-occurrence clustering. Not all clones reach the TCRdb copy of this immuneACCESS table, which keeps in-frame sequences only. Checked studies attribute under half of the gap to unresolved V genes and leave the rest unexplained. V, J and clone size derive from that table, while D and trimming were established from the DNA sequence. This sample's records show 150,000 or so clones. The biggest ten clones account for around 1.5% of the sample.

The cohort consisted of 666 healthy bone marrow donors. At the time of sampling, every cohort member was nominally healthy, though immune exposures that went unrecorded were likely present. The donor tested CMV seronegative and was one of the 352 seronegative cohort members. Each donor provided a peripheral blood sample, and peripheral blood mononuclear cells were used for TCR beta sequencing. The Qiagen DNeasy Blood Extraction Kit was used to extract genomic DNA from the blood cell samples. As for this clone: The target of this receptor is not known.

The sequencing input was PBMCs. Recombination joined TRBV6-5 with TRBJ2-5, with the D gene not confidently named. The clonotype was recovered from a woman aged 50 to 60 in good health and CMV-seronegative. The bases are TGTGCCAGCAGTTCTCCACCCGGGTCCCAAGAGACCCAGTACTTC. It encodes CASSSPPGSQETQYF.